Presented here are 29 T cell receptor beta chains from one specimen sequenced in a study of blood T cell repertoires in COVID-19. TCRdb keeps only in-frame clones here, not all; method: immunoSEQ multiplex PCR. The table has around 230,000 clones, approximately 88% seen once; the top ten hold about a tenth. The sample was PBMCs or T cells enriched from blood (not recorded which). Every receptor here comes from a man aged 18 to 29 with acute COVID-19.

This chain uses TRBV14 with TRBJ2-7; D perhaps matches TRBD2 (6 bases). CDR3 size: 14 residues. V was cut by 1 base and J by 2 bases, with 9 bases left in between. Germline V gene lookup returns CDR1 SGHDN and CDR2 FVKESK. CDR3 loop: CASSQGWGAYEQYF. CDR3 nucleotides: TGTGCCAGCAGCCAAGGCTGGGGGGCCTACGAGCAGTACTTC.

This chain links TRBV18 with TRBJ1-1; D unresolved. Between the trimmed V and J ends, which lost 3 bases and 0 bases, there was a span of 11 bases. The germline V gene encodes CDR1 KGHSH and CDR2 LQKENI. The CDR3 is 15 residues long. The CDR3 spells CASSPSPEMNTEAFF. As DNA, the CDR3 is TGTGCCAGCTCACCGTCCCCTGAGATGAACACTGAAGCTTTCTTT.

In its sample, this clone was seen once. V usage is TRBV11-2 and J usage is TRBJ1-1, with 9 bases aligning to TRBD1. V trimming: 5 bases; J trimming: 6 bases; junction bases outside the gene matches: 7. The CDR3 consists of 14 residues. Looked up from germline, CDR1 is SGHAT and CDR2 is FQNNGV. The CDR3 bases are TGTGCCAGCAGCGACAGGGGGTTACTCTCTGAAGCTTTCTTT. Translating it yields CASSDRGLLSEAFF.

The table lists this clone with a few counts. J is TRBJ2-1 and V is TRBV4-3; no clear D. V gave up 0 bases and J gave up 10 bases, with 10 bases separating them. The CDR3 sequence is 13 residues long. From germline, CDR1 is LGHNA and CDR2 YSLEER. The CDR3 loop reads CASSQEARWEQFF. DNA of the CDR3: TGCGCCAGCAGCCAAGAGGCCCGCTGGGAGCAGTTCTTC.

The genes are TRBV27 and TRBJ2-1; 11 positions match TRBD2. The V and J ends lost 2 bases and 7 bases, in that order; junction bases with no gene match: 7. Germline assignment: CDR1 MNHEY and CDR2 SMNVEV (reference sequence). The CDR3 totals 16 residues. The CDR3 sequence: CASSLTSGRRGNEQFF. The CDR3 DNA sequence: TGTGCCAGCAGTTTAACTAGCGGGAGACGGGGGAATGAGCAGTTCTTC.

The chain employs TRBV11-2 and TRBJ2-3; no clear D gene. V lost 0 bases and J lost 4, with 11 bases in between. Germline-derived CDR1 and CDR2 are SGHAT and FQNNGV. The CDR3 is made up of 15 amino acids. The CDR3 DNA follows: TGTGCCAGCAGCTTAGAGAGCGCGCGCGCAGATACGCAGTATTTT. It yields the protein CASSLESARADTQYF. Drawing the rest from reference TRBV11-2 and TRBJ2-3, the complete variable domain is EAGVAQSPRYKIIEKRQSVAFWCNPISGHATLYWYQQILGQGPKLLIQFQNNGVVDDSQLPKDRFSAERLKGVDSTLKIQPAKLEDSAVYLCASSLESARADTQYFGPGTRLTVL.

This chain uses TRBV5-1 with TRBJ2-3; TRBD2 aligns across 7 bases. Germline CDR1 SGHRS, CDR2 YFSETQ. This CDR3 comprises 17 residues. J was trimmed by 5 bases and V by 0 bases; bases with no gene match: 12. The CDR3 DNA is TGCGCCAGCAGCTTGGGTCGCGGCGGGAGTCCTTTAGATACGCAGTATTTT. It is translated as CASSLGRGGSPLDTQYF.

This chain uses TRBV10-2 with TRBJ2-2, with D possibly being TRBD1 (5 bases). Trimming stripped 5 bases from V and 2 bases from J, with 12 bases between. Germline CDR1 reads WSHSY; CDR2 reads SAAADI. CDR3 size: 15 residues. CDR3 sequence reads: CASSPGHTNTGELFF. CDR3 DNA sequence: TGCGCCAGCAGTCCCGGACATACCAACACCGGGGAGCTGTTTTTT.

The chain joins TRBV28 to TRBJ1-1, with 7 bases lining up with TRBD1. Per the germline V gene, CDR1 is MDHEN and CDR2 is SYDVKM. With V trimmed by 6 bases and J by 3 bases, 7 bases remained unmatched. CDR3 length equals 14 residues. CDR3 nucleotide sequence: TGTGCCAGCAGCGCCGACAGGGCGCACACTGAAGCTTTCTTT. As protein: CASSADRAHTEAFF.

The genes are TRBV30 and TRBJ1-2; the match to TRBD1 covers 8 bases. J was trimmed by 6 bases and V by 1 base; bases with no gene match: 1. Per the germline V gene, CDR1 is GTSNPN and CDR2 is SVGIG (reference sequence). The CDR3 sequence is 12 residues long. The DNA for the CDR3 is TGTGCCTGGAGTGGGACAGGGCATGGCTACACCTTC. Amino acid sequence: CAWSGTGHGYTF.

The chain links TRBV11-2 to TRBJ2-3, with 8 bases fitting TRBD2. Unmatched junction bases numbered 9, after V lost 0 bases and J lost 10 bases. Germline V gene data show CDR1 as SGHAT and CDR2 as FQNNGV. The length of the CDR3 is 15 residues. The CDR3 DNA reads TGTGCCAGCAGCTTAGAGACTAGCGAGTGGATGGCGCAGTATTTT. Translation gives CASSLETSEWMAQYF. Filled out from reference TRBV11-2 and TRBJ2-3, the complete variable domain reads EAGVAQSPRYKIIEKRQSVAFWCNPISGHATLYWYQQILGQGPKLLIQFQNNGVVDDSQLPKDRFSAERLKGVDSTLKIQPAKLEDSAVYLCASSLETSEWMAQYFGPGTRLTVL.

The rearrangement uses TRBV7-2 and TRBJ2-7; D unresolved. Germline V gene sequence: CDR1 SGHTA, CDR2 FQGNSA. Trimming pared 4 bases from V and 3 bases from J, leaving 13 bases between. The CDR3 is made up of 14 amino acids. CDR3 bases: TGTGCCAGCAGCTCCTACTTGCGTAGCTACGAGCAGTACTTC. Protein product: CASSSYLRSYEQYF.

V is TRBV29-1 and J is TRBJ1-2, with 7 bases matching TRBD1. V trimming: 6 bases; J trimming: 4 bases; junction bases outside the gene matches: 8. Germline values: CDR1 SQVTM, CDR2 ANQGSEA. The CDR3 has 13 amino acids. The CDR3 sequence is CSVDREVGYGYTF. In DNA, the CDR3 is TGCAGCGTCGACAGGGAGGTTGGCTATGGCTACACCTTC.

The V gene is TRBV2, the J gene TRBJ1-5; unclear D gene. This CDR3 comprises 16 residues. Germline V gives CDR1 SNHLY, CDR2 FYNNEI. Trimming shortened V by 7 bases and J by 2 bases, and 18 bases separated the two germline ends. The chain's CDR3 is CASTLRLLTGNQPQHF. Written as DNA, the CDR3 is TGTGCCAGCACCCTTAGACTCCTTACGGGCAATCAGCCCCAGCATTTT.

The genes are TRBV3-1 (or the pseudogene TRBV3-2) and TRBJ2-5; weak D call: TRBD2 (5 bases). The CDR3 is 18 amino acids. Trimming shortened V by 1 base and J by 0 bases, and 18 bases separated the two germline ends. CDR1 and CDR2 from the germline V gene are LGHDT and YNNKEL (reference sequence). Written as DNA, the CDR3 is TGTGCCAGCAGCCAAGGTGAGCGCGGACCGGGGTACCAAGAGACCCAGTACTTC. It yields the protein CASSQGERGPGYQETQYF.

The chain is built from TRBV3-1 (or the pseudogene TRBV3-2) and TRBJ1-1, with 7 bases matching TRBD1. CDR1 LGHDT and CDR2 YNNKEL come from the germline V gene (reference sequence). V gave up 1 base and J gave up 10 bases; unmatched junction bases: 3. The CDR3 is made up of 12 amino acids. The CDR3 region is CASSQGQGPAFF. The CDR3 DNA follows: TGTGCCAGCAGCCAAGGACAGGGCCCAGCTTTCTTT.

J is TRBJ2-5 and V is TRBV28, with D possibly TRBD1 on 6 matching bases. The CDR3 is 16 residues long. Trimming stripped 5 bases from V and 0 bases from J, with 16 bases between. Per the germline V gene, CDR1 is MDHEN and CDR2 is SYDVKM. The CDR3 region has the DNA TGTGCCAGCAGTCCCGTAATACAGGGCTACCAAGAGACCCAGTACTTC. As protein: CASSPVIQGYQETQYF.

This rearrangement joins TRBV19 to TRBJ2-7; 8 bases are a match to TRBD1. The CDR3 runs 15 residues. Germline V gene lookup returns CDR1 LNHDA and CDR2 SQIVND (reference sequence). Unmatched junction bases numbered 6, after V lost 5 bases and J lost 0 bases. The CDR3 protein is CASSPRQGSSYEQYF. CDR3 nucleotide sequence: TGTGCCAGTAGTCCGAGACAGGGGAGCTCCTACGAGCAGTACTTC.

This chain connects TRBV6-6 to TRBJ1-4; a possible D gene is TRBD1 (5 bases). Between the trimmed V and J ends, which lost 8 bases and 4 bases, there was a span of 14 bases. Germline CDR1 reads MNHNY; CDR2 reads SVGAGI (reference sequence). This CDR3 is built from 14 residues. CDR3 amino acids: CASCPGLSNEKLFF. The DNA for the CDR3 is TGTGCCAGCTGCCCGGGACTGAGTAATGAAAAACTGTTTTTT.

This sequence joins TRBV27 and TRBJ1-1, with 7 bases that match TRBD1. Germline V lookup: CDR1 MNHEY, CDR2 SMNVEV (reference sequence). Trimming removed 6 bases from V and 1 base from J; junction bases left unmatched: 8. The CDR3 covers 15 residues. CDR3 coding DNA: TGTGCCAGCAGACGACAGGGTGTAACGAACACTGAAGCTTTCTTT. Translated, it gives CASRRQGVTNTEAFF.

The rearrangement joins TRBV24-1 to TRBJ2-1; 9 positions match TRBD2. V was clipped by 4 bases and J by 5 bases; unmatched bases: 2. CDR3 length: 14 residues. CDR1 and CDR2 (germline): KGHDR, SFDVKD. CDR3 DNA sequence: TGTGCCACCAGTGAGCTAGCGGGGAACAATGAGCAGTTCTTC. The encoded protein is CATSELAGNNEQFF.

The gene calls are TRBV7-3 and TRBJ2-1, with 11 bases that match TRBD2. From germline, CDR1 is SGHTA and CDR2 FQGTGA. The V gene end was trimmed by 1 base and the J gene end by 5 bases; junction bases not matched to a gene: 4. This CDR3 has 16 residues. The CDR3 is CASSLIGTSGNNEQFF. The CDR3 nucleotides read TGTGCCAGCAGCTTAATAGGGACTAGCGGAAACAATGAGCAGTTCTTC.

The rearrangement links TRBV19 to TRBJ1-5, with 8 bases lining up with TRBD1. The CDR3 spans 14 residues. The ends lost 5 bases at V and 4 bases at J; junction bases unmatched: 4. Germline V gives CDR1 LNHDA, CDR2 SQIVND (reference sequence). CDR3 DNA sequence: TGTGCCAGTAGTGTCTGGACAGGGAATCAGCCCCAGCATTTT. Its protein product is CASSVWTGNQPQHF. The full variable domain, in which reference TRBV19 and TRBJ1-5 provide the parts outside the CDR3, is DGGITQSPKYLFRKEGQNVTLSCEQNLNHDAMYWYRQDPGQGLRLIYYSQIVNDFQKGDIAEGYSVSREKKESFPLTVTSAQKNPTAFYLCASSVWTGNQPQHFGDGTRLSIL.

This rearrangement joins TRBV11-3 to TRBJ2-6; tentatively, D is TRBD2 (5 bases). Germline CDR1 reads SGHNT; CDR2 reads YENEEA. Trimming pared 0 bases from V and 0 bases from J, leaving 12 bases between. The CDR3 is made up of 18 amino acids. DNA for the CDR3: TGTGCCAGCAGCTTAGATCCCGGACTGATCTCTGGGGCCAACGTCCTGACTTTC. It translates to CASSLDPGLISGANVLTF.

The chain employs TRBV11-2 and TRBJ2-7; D possibly corresponds to TRBD2 (6 bases). This CDR3 region has 14 residues. Germline V gene sequence: CDR1 SGHAT, CDR2 FQNNGV. The V end lost 4 bases, the J end lost 0 bases, and 10 bases lay between the germline ends. The chain's CDR3 is CASSSQGGSYEQYF. CDR3 in DNA: TGTGCCAGCAGCTCCCAGGGAGGCTCCTACGAGCAGTACTTC.

This clone was counted a few times. This rearrangement joins TRBV30 to TRBJ1-1; no clear D gene. Germline CDR1 GTSNPN, CDR2 SVGIG (reference sequence). This CDR3 region has 14 residues. Deletions cut 0 bases from V and 0 bases from J, with 8 bases between. The CDR3 sequence: CAWSVLGMNTEAFF. Written as DNA, the CDR3 is TGTGCCTGGAGTGTACTAGGGATGAACACTGAAGCTTTCTTT. Together with reference TRBV30 and TRBJ1-1, the CDR3 gives the full variable domain: SQTIHQWPATLVQPVGSPLSLECTVEGTSNPNLYWYRQAAGRGLQLLFYSVGIGQISSEVPQNLSASRPQDRQFILSSKKLLLSDSGFYLCAWSVLGMNTEAFFGQGTRLTVV.

The chain is built from TRBV4-1 and TRBJ1-2; no clear D gene. The V end was cut by 2 bases, the J end by 5 bases, with 9 bases between. Germline CDR1 MGHRA, CDR2 YSYEKL. The CDR3 totals 13 residues. The CDR3 loop reads CASSQRGGYGYTF. CDR3 DNA: TGCGCCAGCAGCCAACGGGGAGGATATGGCTACACCTTC.

This clone was seen only a few times. This rearrangement joins TRBV2 to TRBJ2-3, with D hard to call. The CDR3 loop spans 13 amino acids. Germline CDR1 SNHLY, CDR2 FYNNEI. V was pared by 7 bases and J by 1 base, with 9 bases between. The CDR3 is CASIASRTDTQYF. The DNA for the CDR3 is TGTGCCAGCATTGCGAGCCGCACAGATACGCAGTATTTT.

V is TRBV12-5 and J is TRBJ2-2; TRBD1 matches 11 bases. With V trimmed by 0 bases and J by 6 bases, 6 bases remained unmatched. Germline CDR1 is LGHNT and CDR2 is FRNRAP. The CDR3 spans 17 residues. CDR3 sequence reads: CASGLVLSDRGPGELFF. In DNA, the CDR3 is TGTGCTAGTGGTTTGGTACTATCGGACAGGGGGCCCGGGGAGCTGTTTTTT.